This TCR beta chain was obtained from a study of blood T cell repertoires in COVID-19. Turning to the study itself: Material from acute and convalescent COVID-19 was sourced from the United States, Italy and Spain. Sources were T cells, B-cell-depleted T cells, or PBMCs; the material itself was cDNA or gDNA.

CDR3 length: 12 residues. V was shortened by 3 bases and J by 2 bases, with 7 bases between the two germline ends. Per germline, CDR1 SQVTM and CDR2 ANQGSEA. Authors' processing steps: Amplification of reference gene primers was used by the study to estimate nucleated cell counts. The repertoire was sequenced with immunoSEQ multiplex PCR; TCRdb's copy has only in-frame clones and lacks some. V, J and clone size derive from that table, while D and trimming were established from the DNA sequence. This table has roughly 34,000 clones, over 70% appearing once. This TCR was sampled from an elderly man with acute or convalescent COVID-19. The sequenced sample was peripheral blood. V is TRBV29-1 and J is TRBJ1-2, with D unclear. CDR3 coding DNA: TGCAGCGTTGAGGTCAGGAACTATGGCTACACCTTC. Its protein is CSVEVRNYGYTF.